The sequence of this T cell receptor (beta chain) was determined in a study of radiation and T cells in renal cell carcinoma. Study-wide background: Nephrectomy followed 15 Gy stereotactic body radiation by 4 weeks.

Sequencing was performed with immunoSEQ multiplex PCR; in TCRdb, only in-frame clones are kept and a portion is missing. Found here are tens of thousands of clones, about 80% of them singletons; the top ten hold 31%. Specified time point: baseline pretreatment blood. Treatment denoted: 15 Gy SBRT to primary tumor, nephrectomy 4 weeks later. The tumor was a clear cell renal cell carcinoma. This CDR3 has 13 amino acids. With 3 bases removed from V and 5 bases from J, the gap between germline ends came to 10 bases. Germline values: CDR1 SGHRS, CDR2 YFSETQ. The sequence came from a woman in her 70s with renal cell carcinoma. The chain links TRBV5-1 to TRBJ2-3, with D perhaps matching TRBD1 or TRBD2 (6 bases each). This specimen was blood, taken from a patient whose treatment included radiotherapy and nephrectomy. The CDR3 spells CASSSGAKDTQYF. The CDR3 region has the DNA TGCGCCAGCAGCTCGGGGGCGAAAGATACGCAGTATTTT.